The entry that follows covers one T cell receptor (beta chain) sequence. The entry originates in a study of control samples from healthy donors and cancer patients. Germline V CDR1 and CDR2: MRHNA, SNTAGT. The CDR3 is made up of 15 amino acids. Trimming cost V 0 bases and J 4 bases; bases outside gene matches: 4. Produced via immunoSEQ multiplex PCR; TCRdb's table is partial and in-frame only. This sample has 150,000 to 200,000 clones, with roughly nine tenths found just once. Sequencing was done on a sample of blood. J is TRBJ2-3 and V is TRBV6-4; TRBD2 aligns across 7 bases. This clonotype was obtained from a woman aged 25 to 39 in good health. The CDR3 loop is CASSDSAGRADTQYF. CDR3 sequence (DNA): TGTGCCAGCAGTGACTCAGCGGGAAGGGCAGATACGCAGTATTTT.